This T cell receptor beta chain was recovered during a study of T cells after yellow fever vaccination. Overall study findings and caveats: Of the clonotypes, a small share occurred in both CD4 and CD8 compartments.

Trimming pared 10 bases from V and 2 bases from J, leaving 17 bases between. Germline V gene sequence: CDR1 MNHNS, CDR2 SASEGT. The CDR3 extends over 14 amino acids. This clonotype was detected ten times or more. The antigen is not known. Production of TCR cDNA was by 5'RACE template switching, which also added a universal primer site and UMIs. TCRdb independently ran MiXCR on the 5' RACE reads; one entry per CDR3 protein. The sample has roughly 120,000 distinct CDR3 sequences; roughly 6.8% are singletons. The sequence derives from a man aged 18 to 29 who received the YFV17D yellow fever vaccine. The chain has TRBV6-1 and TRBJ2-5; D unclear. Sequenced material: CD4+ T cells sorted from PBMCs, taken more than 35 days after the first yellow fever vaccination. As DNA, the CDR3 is TGTGCCACCTCCCATCGGGTTGCGCAAGAGACCCAGTACTTC. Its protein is CATSHRVAQETQYF.